The rows below give T cell receptor beta chains drawn from one sample of a study of CD4+ T cells in melanoma. Assay: immunoSEQ multiplex PCR; the TCRdb copy retains only in-frame clones and omits some. This sample has 10,000 to 12,000 clones, with about 70% found just once. The sequenced sample was cells from a culture (not recorded whether cultured in vitro). These receptor sequences come from a human donor with melanoma. Both conserved end residues are part of each CDR3. The order of the fields is J gene, V gene, CDR3 protein.

j_call: TRBJ2-7; v_call: TRBV5-5; cdr3_aa: CASSATEGYEQYF
j_call: TRBJ2-5; v_call: TRBV6-1; cdr3_aa: CASSATRTETQYF
j_call: TRBJ2-3; v_call: TRBV5-8; cdr3_aa: CASSPTGTGESDTQYF
j_call: TRBJ1-2; v_call: TRBV11-2; cdr3_aa: CASSFPFYKKDRGRNGYTF
j_call: TRBJ2-1; v_call: TRBV9; cdr3_aa: CASSRWNEQFF
j_call: TRBJ2-7; v_call: TRBV5-6; cdr3_aa: CASSGGGGVSYEQYF
j_call: TRBJ2-5; v_call: TRBV5-1; cdr3_aa: CASSLVTGARETQYF
j_call: TRBJ2-3; v_call: TRBV10-3; cdr3_aa: CAIGLAGARTDTQYF
j_call: TRBJ1-6; v_call: TRBV11-2; cdr3_aa: CASSWQGVGTSPLHF
j_call: TRBJ1-2; v_call: TRBV9; cdr3_aa: CASSAPGSGYTF
j_call: TRBJ1-6; v_call: TRBV2; cdr3_aa: CASQQRPPLHF
j_call: TRBJ1-2; v_call: TRBV5-1; cdr3_aa: CASSWYGQGLSGGYTF
j_call: TRBJ1-6; v_call: TRBV28; cdr3_aa: CAIQPRKGERSPLHF
j_call: TRBJ2-3; v_call: TRBV29-1; cdr3_aa: CSVVAGGRADTQYF
j_call: TRBJ1-5; v_call: TRBV28; cdr3_aa: CASSPRPGNRQPQHF
j_call: TRBJ1-2; v_call: TRBV5-6; cdr3_aa: CASSQNFLGGYTF
j_call: TRBJ2-1; v_call: TRBV13; cdr3_aa: CASSSSRSHYNEQFF
j_call: TRBJ1-3; v_call: TRBV2; cdr3_aa: CASRIGQSGNTIYF
j_call: TRBJ1-5; v_call: TRBV18; cdr3_aa: CASSPGQGGQPQHF
j_call: TRBJ2-5; v_call: TRBV7-9; cdr3_aa: CASSPDLRETQYF
j_call: TRBJ2-1; v_call: TRBV11-2; cdr3_aa: CASSLGGATNYNEQFF
j_call: TRBJ2-1; v_call: TRBV11-2; cdr3_aa: CASSFAGPYNEQFF
j_call: TRBJ1-4; v_call: TRBV18; cdr3_aa: CASSPTTGAEKLFF